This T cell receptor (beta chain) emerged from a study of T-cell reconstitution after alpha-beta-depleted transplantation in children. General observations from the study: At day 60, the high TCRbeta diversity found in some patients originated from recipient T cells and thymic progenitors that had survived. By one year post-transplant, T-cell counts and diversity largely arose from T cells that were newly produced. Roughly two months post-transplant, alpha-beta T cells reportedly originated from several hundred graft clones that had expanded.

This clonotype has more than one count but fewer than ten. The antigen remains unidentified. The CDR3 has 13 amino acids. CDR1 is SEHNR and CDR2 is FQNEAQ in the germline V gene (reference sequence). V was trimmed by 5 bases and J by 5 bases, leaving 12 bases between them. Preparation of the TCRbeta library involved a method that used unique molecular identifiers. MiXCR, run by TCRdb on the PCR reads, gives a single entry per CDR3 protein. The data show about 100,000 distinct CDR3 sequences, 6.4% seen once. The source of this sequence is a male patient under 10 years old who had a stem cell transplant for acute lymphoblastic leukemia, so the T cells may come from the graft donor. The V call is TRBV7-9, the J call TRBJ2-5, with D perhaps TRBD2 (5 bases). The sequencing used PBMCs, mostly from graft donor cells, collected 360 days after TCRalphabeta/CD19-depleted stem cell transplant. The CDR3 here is CASSLQDFETQYF. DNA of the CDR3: TGTGCCAGCAGCCTCCAGGACTTCGAGACCCAGTACTTC.